These 14 T cell receptor beta chains share one sample of origin, sequenced in a study of T-cell memory formation after mild COVID-19. TCRdb reprocessed the 5' RACE reads with MiXCR, giving one entry per CDR3 protein. The sample records around 390,000 distinct CDR3 sequences, about a sixth being singletons. The sample consisted of PBMCs or a T cell subset sorted from them (not recorded which). These receptors all stem from a man between 18 and 29 years old who had mild COVID-19 (a few samples of this study predate the infection). Cell type and time point are not known.

This clonotype was found a few times. The gene calls are TRBV6-5 and TRBJ1-1, with D hard to call. Between the trimmed V and J ends, which lost 6 bases and 0 bases, there was a span of 14 bases. The CDR3 is made up of 15 amino acids. Germline values: CDR1 MNHEY, CDR2 SVGAGI. CDR3: CASSTQVRMNTEAFF. The CDR3 nucleotides read TGTGCCAGCAGCACGCAAGTCCGCATGAACACTGAAGCTTTCTTT.

The chain employs TRBV3-1 and TRBJ1-2; 7 bases line up with TRBD1. The CDR3 is 14 residues long. CDR1 is LGHDT and CDR2 is YNNKEL in the germline V gene (reference sequence). The V and J ends lost 2 bases and 8 bases, in that order; junction bases with no gene match: 8. The DNA of the CDR3 is TGTGCCAGCAGCCAAACACAGGGGAACTCCGGCTACACCTTC. It specifies CASSQTQGNSGYTF.

This clonotype occurred a few times. The chain recombines TRBV4-1 with TRBJ2-1; TRBD1 matches 7 bases. The CDR3 is made up of 16 amino acids. In germline, CDR1 is MGHRA, CDR2 YSYEKL. Germline trimming cut 6 bases from V and 1 base from J; bases unmatched to any gene: 9. The CDR3 spells CASRGVQGSSYNEQFF. CDR3 sequence (DNA): TGCGCCAGCAGGGGGGTACAGGGGAGTTCCTACAATGAGCAGTTCTTC.

This clonotype has a handful of counts. The rearrangement uses TRBV7-9 and TRBJ1-1; perhaps TRBD1 as D (5 bases). CDR1 and CDR2 (germline): SEHNR, FQNEAQ (reference sequence). Trimming removed 3 bases at V and 3 bases at J, with 11 bases between. There are 14 residues in the CDR3. The CDR3 DNA follows: TGTGCCAGCAGCTTCGGGGGAGCGGACACTGAAGCTTTCTTT. Translated: CASSFGGADTEAFF.

The chain has TRBV7-6 and TRBJ2-3, with D tentatively TRBD1 or TRBD2 (5 bases each). The length of the CDR3 is 18 residues. Deletions cut 1 base from V and 5 bases from J, with 22 bases between. Germline V lookup: CDR1 SGHVS, CDR2 FNYEAQ. CDR3 residues: CASSLDGALAGSRDTQYF. The CDR3 DNA is TGTGCCAGCAGCTTAGATGGGGCCCTAGCAGGGTCAAGAGATACGCAGTATTTT.

This clonotype was detected only a few times. The genes are TRBV15 and TRBJ1-1; 9 positions agree with TRBD1. The length of the CDR3 is 13 residues. V gave up 5 bases and J gave up 5 bases; unmatched junction bases: 3. Germline V gene sequence: CDR1 LNHNV, CDR2 YYDKDF (reference sequence). The CDR3: CATSRTGVTEAFF. CDR3 in DNA: TGTGCCACCAGCCGGACAGGGGTGACTGAAGCTTTCTTT.

This clonotype was counted only a few times. CDR3 amino acids: CASSLSQSPLHF. CDR3 in DNA: TGTGCCAGCAGTTTGTCTCAGTCACCCCTCCACTTT. This chain uses TRBV28 with TRBJ1-6; D not resolved. CDR3 length equals 12 residues. V lost 3 bases, J lost 10 bases, and 7 bases lay in between. In germline, CDR1 is MDHEN, CDR2 SYDVKM.

This clonotype was detected many times. The chain couples TRBV11-2 to TRBJ2-2; D is ambiguous. Trimming shortened V by 1 base and J by 4 bases, and 4 bases separated the two germline ends. Germline V gene lookup returns CDR1 SGHAT and CDR2 FQNNGV. This CDR3 region has 13 residues. CDR3 sequence (DNA): TGTGCCAGCAGCTTAGCCGGCACCGGGGAGCTGTTTTTT. Translated: CASSLAGTGELFF.

This rearrangement joins TRBV7-3 to TRBJ2-5; D is undetermined. This CDR3 comprises 17 residues. Germline V gene data show CDR1 as SGHTA and CDR2 as FQGTGA. The germline V and J ends were trimmed by 5 bases and 4 bases, with 23 bases remaining between them. The DNA for the CDR3 is TGTGCCAGCAGCCCCCTCCCGGTCGTAAGTACCAGAGAGACCCAGTACTTC. Its protein is CASSPLPVVSTRETQYF.

The V and J genes are TRBV4-1 and TRBJ1-6; weak D call: TRBD1 (6 bases). V lost 0 bases and J 6 bases, leaving 12 bases between the germline ends. The CDR3 totals 16 residues. Germline-derived CDR1 and CDR2 are MGHRA and YSYEKL. For the CDR3, the DNA is TGCGCCAGCAGCCAAGAGGGCATACAGGGTAATTCACCCCTCCACTTT. Its translation: CASSQEGIQGNSPLHF.

This clonotype was recorded many times. The chain is built from TRBV3-1 and TRBJ1-5, with a tentative D call TRBD1 (5 bases). The CDR3 loop spans 13 amino acids. V was pared by 6 bases and J by 7 bases, with 13 bases between. The germline gives CDR1 LGHDT, CDR2 YNNKEL (reference sequence). CDR3 in amino acids: CASSQSRDQPQHF. The CDR3 DNA follows: TGTGCCAGCAGTCAGTCCAGGGACCAGCCCCAGCATTTT.

In this sample, this clonotype turned up a few times. J is TRBJ2-5 and V is TRBV6-6; the match to TRBD1 covers 9 bases. J was trimmed by 2 bases and V by 11 bases; bases with no gene match: 3. The CDR3 length is 12 residues. Germline V CDR1 and CDR2: MNHNY, SVGAGI (reference sequence). For the CDR3, the DNA is TGTGCCGGGGGGACAGGGCAAGAGACCCAGTACTTC. Translation gives CAGGTGQETQYF.

This clonotype was counted a few times. The chain joins TRBV7-6 to TRBJ1-5; 9 positions match TRBD1. The trim removed 5 bases at V and 9 bases at J, leaving 5 bases unmatched. There are 13 residues in the CDR3. Per germline, CDR1 SGHVS and CDR2 FNYEAQ. DNA of the CDR3: TGTGCCAGCAGCGGACAGGGGAACCGGCCCCAGCATTTT. Amino acid sequence: CASSGQGNRPQHF.

V and J are TRBV7-9 and TRBJ2-3, with D maybe TRBD2 (7 bases). V lost 5 bases, J lost 4 bases, and 19 bases lay in between. Germline V lookup: CDR1 SEHNR, CDR2 FQNEAQ (reference sequence). The length of the CDR3 is 16 residues. CDR3 DNA sequence: TGTGCCAGCAGCGCAGATAGGGGGGGCGGCCCAGATACGCAGTATTTT. Its translation: CASSADRGGGPDTQYF.